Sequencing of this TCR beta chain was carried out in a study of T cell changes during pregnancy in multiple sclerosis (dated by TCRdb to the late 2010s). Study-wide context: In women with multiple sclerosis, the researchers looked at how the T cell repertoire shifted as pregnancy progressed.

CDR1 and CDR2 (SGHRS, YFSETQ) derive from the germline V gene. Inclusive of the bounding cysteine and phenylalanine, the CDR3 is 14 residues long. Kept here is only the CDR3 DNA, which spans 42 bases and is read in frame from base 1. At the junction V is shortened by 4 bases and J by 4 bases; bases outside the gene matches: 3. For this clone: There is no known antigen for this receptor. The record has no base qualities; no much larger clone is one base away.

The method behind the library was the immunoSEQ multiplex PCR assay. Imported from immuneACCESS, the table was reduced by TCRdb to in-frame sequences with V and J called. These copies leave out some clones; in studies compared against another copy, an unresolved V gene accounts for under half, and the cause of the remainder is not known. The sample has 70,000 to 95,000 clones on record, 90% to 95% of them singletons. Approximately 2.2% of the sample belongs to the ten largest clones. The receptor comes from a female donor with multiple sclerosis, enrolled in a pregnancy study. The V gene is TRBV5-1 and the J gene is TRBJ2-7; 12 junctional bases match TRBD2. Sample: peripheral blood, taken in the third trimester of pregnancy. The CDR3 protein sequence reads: CASSGGTSGYEQYF. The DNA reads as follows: TGCGCCAGCAGCGGGGGGACTAGCGGGTACGAGCAGTACTTC.